The 22 T cell receptor beta chains presented below share a single source sample, sequenced in a study of monozygotic twins with inflammatory bowel disease. Following a re-call of the 5' RACE reads, TCRdb has one entry per CDR3 protein and lacks DNA. The sample totals about 300,000 distinct CDR3 sequences. Sequences were obtained from blood. Receptors were obtained from a human donor with ulcerative colitis or Crohn's disease, or a healthy co-twin of an affected twin (not recorded which).

The chain joins TRBV19 to TRBJ1-5. This CDR3 has 14 residues. The germline V gene has CDR1 LNHDA and CDR2 SQIVND (reference sequence). CDR3 loop: CASSIGFPNQPQHF. Together with reference TRBV19 and TRBJ1-5, the CDR3 gives the full variable domain: DGGITQSPKYLFRKEGQNVTLSCEQNLNHDAMYWYRQDPGQGLRLIYYSQIVNDFQKGDIAEGYSVSREKKESFPLTVTSAQKNPTAFYLCASSIGFPNQPQHFGDGTRLSIL.

V and J are TRBV4-3 and TRBJ2-1; the TCRdb call, TRBD1, lacks DNA for checking. Germline-derived CDR1 and CDR2 are LGHNA and YSLEER. The length of the CDR3 is 15 residues. CDR3 in amino acids: CASSQLVGENNEQFF.

The chain couples TRBV12-3 or TRBV12-4 to TRBJ2-2. CDR3 size: 13 residues. CDR3 region: CASSFGFGGELFF.

This chain links TRBV5-4 with TRBJ2-2; TCRdb designates TRBD1, a call that cannot be tested without DNA. Germline V CDR1 and CDR2: SGHNT, YYREEE (reference sequence). The CDR3 is 17 amino acids. Here the CDR3 reads CASSLSLNRGGTGELFF.

The gene calls are TRBV28 and TRBJ2-5; TCRdb lists TRBD1, though no DNA is available to test this call. CDR1 is MDHEN and CDR2 is SYDVKM in the germline V gene. The CDR3 covers 17 residues. The CDR3 loop reads CASSLLRTGGLQETQYF.

The rearrangement links TRBV7-9 to TRBJ2-1; the D gene TCRdb calls, TRBD1, cannot be checked with no DNA. Germline CDR1 reads SEHNR; CDR2 reads FQNEAQ (reference sequence). The CDR3 is 15 residues long. CDR3 protein: CASSSMRQVDNEQFF. Supplemented by reference TRBV7-9 and TRBJ2-1, the full variable domain reads DTGVSQNPRHKITKRGQNVTFRCDPISEHNRLYWYRQTLGQGPEFLTYFQNEAQLEKSRLLSDRFSAERPKGSFSTLEIQRTEQGDSAMYLCASSSMRQVDNEQFFGPGTRLTVL.

The V call is TRBV20-1, the J call TRBJ1-5; there is no DNA to check the TCRdb D call of TRBD1. The CDR3 is 17 residues long. Looked up from germline, CDR1 is DFQATT and CDR2 is SNEGSKA (reference sequence). CDR3: CSARDGVRGRDNQPQHF.

The chain is built from TRBV19 and TRBJ1-5; TCRdb reports TRBD1, a call that lacks DNA to check it against. Looked up from germline, CDR1 is LNHDA and CDR2 is SQIVND (reference sequence). The CDR3 has 14 amino acids. The CDR3 reads CASSMTGGNQPQHF.

The J gene is TRBJ2-1, the V gene TRBV25-1. Germline loops: CDR1 MGHDK, CDR2 SYGVNS. CDR3 length equals 13 residues. The CDR3 sequence is CASSEALGNEQFF.

V and J are TRBV7-9 and TRBJ1-4. Germline V CDR1 and CDR2: SEHNR, FQNEAQ (reference sequence). The length of the CDR3 is 11 residues. CDR3 region: CASSSDRKLFF.

The gene calls are TRBV21-1 and TRBJ2-7. TRBV21-1 is listed as a pseudogene. The CDR3 length is 13 residues. This CDR3 is CASSSDSSYEQYF.

This chain uses TRBV7-2 with TRBJ2-3. The CDR3 loop spans 15 amino acids. Germline V gives CDR1 SGHTA, CDR2 FQGNSA. CDR3 in amino acids: CASSPTRCSTDTQYF.

This chain joins TRBV27 and TRBJ1-2. The CDR3 spans 13 residues. CDR1 is MNHEY, CDR2 SMNVEV, per germline (reference sequence). The CDR3 region is CASSLTGPSGYTF.

The genes are TRBV11-2 and TRBJ1-5; the TRBD1 assignment by TCRdb is unverifiable without DNA. The CDR3 is 18 amino acids. CDR1 is SGHAT, CDR2 FQNNGV, per germline. The CDR3 sequence is CASSSGSGGPRLNQPQHF.

The chain joins TRBV7-9 to TRBJ1-1. Per the germline V gene, CDR1 is SEHNR and CDR2 is FQNEAQ (reference sequence). This CDR3 has 16 amino acids. This CDR3 is CASSFVQSAMNTEAFF.

This sequence joins TRBV9 and TRBJ2-7; the TCRdb call, TRBD1, lacks DNA for checking. Germline lookup yields CDR1 SGDLS and CDR2 YYNGEE. This CDR3 has 15 residues. CDR3 region: CASSALGGPSYEQYF.

This chain uses TRBV6-5 with TRBJ2-7; there is no DNA to check the TCRdb D call of TRBD2. The germline gives CDR1 MNHEY, CDR2 SVGAGI. CDR3 size: 15 residues. The CDR3 is CASSYSIAGGYEQYF.

This chain links TRBV9 with TRBJ1-6; TCRdb's D call of TRBD1 is untestable without DNA. CDR3 length: 14 residues. Germline V lookup: CDR1 SGDLS, CDR2 YYNGEE. The CDR3: CASSPRQGRSPLHF.

This sequence joins TRBV15 and TRBJ1-5; lacking DNA, the TRBD1 call made by TCRdb goes unchecked. Germline loops: CDR1 LNHNV, CDR2 YYDKDF (reference sequence). The CDR3 is 16 residues long. The chain's CDR3 is CATSRGDREADQPQHF.

The chain combines TRBV6-2 or TRBV6-3 with TRBJ1-2. CDR3 length: 13 residues. Germline CDR1 reads MNHEY; CDR2 reads SVGEGT. The CDR3 sequence is CASSYSQLYGYTF.

V is TRBV20-1 and J is TRBJ2-5. The CDR3 spans 12 residues. Germline CDR1 is DFQATT and CDR2 is SNEGSKA (reference sequence). CDR3 amino acids: CSAKAVIETQYF.

This chain links TRBV3-1 with TRBJ1-1. The germline V gene has CDR1 LGHDT and CDR2 YNNKEL (reference sequence). The CDR3 is 14 amino acids. This CDR3 is CASSLTDRGTEAFF.